These T cell receptor beta chains were read from a single sample in a study of T cell responses to AZD1222 COVID-19 vaccine. Clones were sequenced by immunoSEQ multiplex PCR, and TCRdb holds only the in-frame ones, with some missing. The data show under 110,000 clones, less than 90% seen once. Material: peripheral blood, obtained on day 0 of AZD1222 vaccination. All receptors derive from an adult in good health. CDR3s include the opening cysteine and the closing phenylalanine or tryptophan. The D gene is left open where the match is weak. Size is omitted from some rows. Given values are once, few, many or a class for expanded clones.

TRBD1 | TRBJ1-2 | TRBV9 | - | CASSLGQDYGYTF | TGTGCCAGCAGTTTGGGACAGGACTATGGCTACACCTTC
- | TRBJ1-1 | TRBV19 | - | CASSMAIQGTEAFF | TGTGCCAGTAGTATGGCCATCCAGGGCACTGAAGCTTTCTTT
- | TRBJ1-5 | TRBV11-3 | - | CASSPWTGPQHF | TGTGCCAGCAGCCCTTGGACGGGCCCCCAGCATTTT
- | TRBJ2-7 | TRBV18 | - | CASSPPKGAAYEQYF | TGTGCCAGCTCACCACCTAAAGGGGCAGCCTACGAGCAGTACTTC
- | TRBJ1-1 | TRBV30 | once | CAWARQRNTEAFF | TGTGCCTGGGCTAGACAGAGGAACACTGAAGCTTTCTTT
- | TRBJ1-1 | TRBV29-1 | - | CSVAKSQVSEAFF | TGCAGCGTCGCTAAATCTCAGGTTTCTGAAGCTTTCTTT
- | TRBJ2-5 | TRBV19 | - | CASSILNRQETQYF | TGTGCCAGTAGTATCTTGAACAGACAAGAGACCCAGTACTTC
- | TRBJ2-7 | TRBV5-4 | - | CASSLPGFEQYF | TGTGCCAGCAGCTTGCCCGGGTTCGAGCAGTACTTC
TRBD2 | TRBJ2-2 | TRBV4-2 | - | CASSQGTSGTVGELFF | TGTGCCAGCAGCCAAGGCACTAGCGGGACGGTCGGGGAGCTGTTTTTT
- | TRBJ1-1 | TRBV3-1/TRBV3-2 | few | CASTGPAWGEAFF | TGTGCCAGCACGGGGCCCGCCTGGGGCGAAGCTTTCTTT
TRBD1 | TRBJ1-5 | TRBV28 | - | CASRSSPRTGGNQPQHF | TGTGCCAGCAGGTCTTCCCCCAGGACAGGGGGCAATCAGCCCCAGCATTTT
TRBD1 | TRBJ1-2 | TRBV28 | - | CATVDRADYGYTF | TGTGCCACCGTAGACAGGGCTGACTATGGCTACACCTTC
- | TRBJ2-7 | TRBV10-3 | - | CAISESGSGSLREQYF | TGTGCCATCAGTGAGTCGGGAAGCGGGTCCCTACGGGAGCAGTACTTC
TRBD2 | TRBJ2-7 | TRBV6-5 | - | CASRPRLAGGREQYF | TGTGCCAGCAGACCCAGACTAGCGGGAGGTCGGGAGCAGTACTTC
TRBD1 | TRBJ1-5 | TRBV3-1/TRBV3-2 | - | CASSQTGDNQPQHF | TGTGCCAGCAGCCAAACAGGGGACAATCAGCCCCAGCATTTT
- | TRBJ1-5 | TRBV19 | - | CASSMRDQPQHF | TGTGCCAGTAGTATGCGCGATCAGCCCCAGCATTTT
- | TRBJ2-1 | TRBV6-5 | - | CASRGGAINEQFF | TGTGCCAGCCGCGGGGGCGCGATCAATGAGCAGTTCTTC
TRBD2 | TRBJ2-3 | TRBV24-1 | - | CATSDPSLGGRFSTDTQYF | TGTGCCACCAGTGACCCTTCTCTCGGCGGGAGGTTTAGCACAGATACGCAGTATTTT
TRBD1 | TRBJ2-2 | TRBV27 | - | CATQDYGTGGIGELFF | TGTGCCACCCAGGACTACGGGACAGGGGGTATCGGGGAGCTGTTTTTT
- | TRBJ2-7 | TRBV2 | - | CASEGRRPSSYEQYF | TGTGCCAGCGAGGGGAGGCGCCCAAGCTCCTACGAGCAGTACTTC
TRBD1 | TRBJ1-2 | TRBV11-2 | - | CASRRPGQGLLHGYTF | TGTGCCAGCAGACGACCGGGACAGGGACTCCTCCATGGCTACACCTTC
TRBD1 | TRBJ1-5 | TRBV19 | - | CASSPRTGGNQPQHF | TGTGCCAGTAGTCCCCGGACAGGGGGCAATCAGCCCCAGCATTTT
- | TRBJ2-7 | TRBV5-4 | - | CASSLVGGRSYEQYF | TGTGCCAGCAGCTTGGTGGGGGGACGGTCCTACGAGCAGTACTTC
TRBD2 | TRBJ2-7 | TRBV7-9 | - | CASSNPIGLAGDEQYF | TGTGCCAGCAGCAACCCCATTGGGCTAGCGGGAGACGAGCAGTACTTC
TRBD2 | TRBJ2-1 | TRBV7-3 | once | CASSLGSGGYNEQFF | TGTGCCAGCAGCTTAGGGAGCGGGGGTTACAATGAGCAGTTCTTC
- | TRBJ1-2 | TRBV5-6 | - | CASSLFDYHLNYGYTF | TGTGCCAGCAGCTTGTTCGATTACCACCTTAACTATGGCTACACCTTC
TRBD1 | TRBJ2-3 | TRBV5-1 | - | CASSPGTGAGTQYF | TGCGCCAGCAGCCCCGGGACAGGGGCGGGTACGCAGTATTTT
- | TRBJ2-1 | TRBV28 | - | CASSWGASSYNEQFF | TGTGCCAGCAGCTGGGGAGCCAGCTCCTACAATGAGCAGTTCTTC
- | TRBJ1-3 | TRBV5-1 | - | CASSLIGDTIYF | TGCGCCAGCAGCTTGATCGGGGACACCATATATTTT
- | TRBJ1-6 | TRBV5-4 | - | CASGRAAFNSPLHF | TGTGCCAGCGGAAGGGCAGCCTTTAATTCACCCCTCCACTTT
TRBD2 | TRBJ2-1 | TRBV5-1 | - | CASRPGLAGSHEQFF | TGCGCCAGCAGACCGGGACTAGCGGGAAGCCATGAGCAGTTCTTC
TRBD1 | TRBJ1-2 | TRBV15 | - | CATSRGGTGAGYTF | TGTGCCACCAGCAGAGGGGGGACAGGGGCAGGCTACACCTTC
- | TRBJ2-6 | TRBV9 | - | CASSVGSAGANVLTF | TGTGCCAGCAGCGTAGGAAGCGCTGGGGCCAACGTCCTGACTTTC
TRBD1 | TRBJ2-2 | TRBV7-2 | - | CASSHGTGFTGELFF | TGTGCCAGCAGCCACGGGACAGGGTTCACCGGGGAGCTGTTTTTT
- | TRBJ1-2 | TRBV11-2 | - | CASSLEISGRRGGYTF | TGTGCCAGCAGCTTAGAGATATCCGGTAGGAGGGGTGGCTACACCTTC
- | TRBJ2-5 | TRBV5-1 | - | CASSLAGSQETQYF | TGCGCCAGCAGCTTGGCCGGCAGCCAAGAGACCCAGTACTTC
TRBD1 | TRBJ2-3 | TRBV6-4 | - | CASSDSTGGADTQYF | TGTGCCAGCAGTGACTCGACAGGGGGCGCAGATACGCAGTATTTT
- | TRBJ2-7 | TRBV6-1 | - | CASSEIGPYEQYF | TGTGCCAGCAGTGAAATAGGCCCCTACGAGCAGTACTTC
TRBD1 | TRBJ2-1 | TRBV11-3 | - | CASSRRGQGANEQFF | TGTGCCAGCAGCCGCCGGGGACAGGGGGCAAATGAGCAGTTCTTC
TRBD2 | TRBJ2-5 | TRBV5-1 | - | CASSLIAGVQETQYF | TGCGCCAGCAGCTTAATAGCGGGAGTTCAGGAGACCCAGTACTTC
TRBD2 | TRBJ2-1 | TRBV4-1 | - | CASKLAGSKGSYNEQFF | TGCGCCAGCAAGTTAGCGGGATCAAAAGGCTCCTACAATGAGCAGTTCTTC
- | TRBJ2-5 | TRBV20-1 | - | CSASNLHEGTQYF | TGCAGTGCTAGTAACCTACACGAGGGGACCCAGTACTTC
TRBD2 | TRBJ2-5 | TRBV7-6 | - | CASRPGLAGVGAPQETQYF | TGTGCCAGCAGACCCGGACTAGCGGGCGTTGGGGCCCCTCAAGAGACCCAGTACTTC
TRBD1 | TRBJ1-1 | TRBV7-2 | - | CASSQGGIGEAFF | TGTGCCAGCAGCCAGGGGGGGATTGGTGAAGCTTTCTTT
- | TRBJ2-1 | TRBV6-1 | - | CASSEAGGSYNEQFF | TGTGCCAGCAGTGAAGCAGGGGGCTCCTACAATGAGCAGTTCTTC
- | TRBJ1-5 | TRBV20-1 | - | CSASPYSLQPQHF | TGCAGTGCTAGTCCGTACAGCCTCCAGCCCCAGCATTTT
TRBD2 | TRBJ2-1 | TRBV11-2 | - | CASSLRGSGNYNEQFF | TGTGCCAGCAGCCTCCGGGGTAGCGGGAACTACAATGAGCAGTTCTTC
TRBD2 | TRBJ2-3 | TRBV29-1 | - | CSVEESSGNTDTQYF | TGCAGCGTTGAAGAGTCTAGCGGGAACACAGATACGCAGTATTTT
TRBD1 | TRBJ1-1 | TRBV4-1 | - | CASSQERRGPVMVEAFF | TGCGCCAGCAGCCAAGAAAGGAGGGGGCCGGTAATGGTTGAAGCTTTCTTT
TRBD1 | TRBJ2-4 | TRBV28 | - | CASSLPGQVNIQYF | TGTGCCAGCAGCTTACCGGGACAGGTAAACATTCAGTACTTC
- | TRBJ2-7 | TRBV5-8 | - | CASSLGYEQYF | TGTGCCAGCAGCTTGGGGTACGAGCAGTACTTC
TRBD2 | TRBJ2-7 | TRBV9 | - | CASSVHSGSTYEQYF | TGTGCCAGCAGCGTGCATAGCGGGTCCACCTACGAGCAGTACTTC
- | TRBJ1-4 | TRBV7-7 | - | CASSRRRGQNEKLFF | TGTGCCAGCAGCCGCCGGAGGGGTCAGAATGAAAAACTGTTTTTT